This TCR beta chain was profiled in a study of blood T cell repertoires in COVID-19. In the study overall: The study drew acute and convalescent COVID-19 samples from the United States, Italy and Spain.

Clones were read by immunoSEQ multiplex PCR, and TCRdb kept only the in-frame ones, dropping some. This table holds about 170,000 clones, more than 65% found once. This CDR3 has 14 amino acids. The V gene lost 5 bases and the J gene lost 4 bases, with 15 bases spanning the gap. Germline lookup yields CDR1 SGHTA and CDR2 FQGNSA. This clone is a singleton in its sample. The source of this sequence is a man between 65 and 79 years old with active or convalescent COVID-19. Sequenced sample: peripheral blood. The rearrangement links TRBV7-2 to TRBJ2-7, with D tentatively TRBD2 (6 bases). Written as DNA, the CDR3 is TGTGCCAGCAGCCGGCGGGACGGATTTTACGAGCAGTACTTC. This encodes CASSRRDGFYEQYF.